Sequencing of this TCR beta chain was carried out in a study of cytomegalovirus exposure and HLA in healthy donors. Points from the study as a whole: Reportedly, diagnosis of cytomegalovirus status by the classifier showed high specificity and sensitivity.

On this clone itself: Its antigen remains unknown.

The assay was immunoSEQ multiplex PCR, and TCRdb's table has in-frame clones only and misses some. The sample lists roughly 270,000 clones, more than 75% occurring once. CDR1 and CDR2 (germline): SGHDT, YYEEEE. Trimming removed 0 bases from V and 2 bases from J, with 14 bases in between. The CDR3 is made up of 16 amino acids. The sequence was obtained from a young woman in good health and CMV-seronegative. The sequenced sample consisted of PBMCs. The chain links TRBV5-6 to TRBJ1-1, with D hard to call. The chain's CDR3 is CASSLGAVPLNTEAFF. The CDR3 bases are TGTGCCAGCAGCTTGGGAGCCGTGCCCTTAAACACTGAAGCTTTCTTT.